This T cell receptor (beta chain) was captured in a study of T cell responses to AZD1222 COVID-19 vaccine. TCRdb's table, derived via immunoSEQ multiplex PCR, lists solely in-frame clones and lacks some. The sample contains 90,000 to 150,000 clones, approximately 90% of which appear only once. Germline V lookup: CDR1 MNHEY, CDR2 SVGAGI. With 10 bases clipped from V and 0 bases from J, the junction kept 10 bases outside the gene matches. The CDR3 extends over 15 amino acids. The starting material was peripheral blood, obtained 28 days after the second AZD1222 dose. The V gene is TRBV6-5, the J gene TRBJ1-1, with TRBD1 matching over 8 bases. The receptor was derived from an adult who received the AZD1222 COVID-19 vaccine. CDR3 protein: CAITIQDRVNTEAFF. As DNA, the CDR3 is TGTGCCATCACTATTCAGGACAGGGTGAACACTGAAGCTTTCTTT.